These 21 T cell receptor beta chains share one sample of origin, sequenced in a study of T cell repertoires in cytomegalovirus infection. Their antigens remain unidentified. TCRdb fed the reads into MiXCR, producing one record per CDR3 protein. The data contain hundreds of thousands of distinct CDR3 sequences, roughly 36% of them singletons. Here the sequenced sample was cultured PBMCs, taken from culture after CMV antigen stimulation. Receptors were obtained from a human donor in good health (CMV status not recorded). Some clones in this sample may be carry-over from other donors' samples.

The CDR3 bases are TGTGCCAGCAGTTTAGGCGGGGGCTACACCATATATTTT. It specifies CASSLGGGYTIYF. The V and J genes are TRBV12-3 or TRBV12-4 and TRBJ1-3; the D gene is possibly TRBD1 (6 bases). V gave up 1 base and J gave up 8 bases, with 9 bases separating them. The CDR3 length is 13 residues.

This clonotype has ten or more counts. The chain has TRBV7-2 and TRBJ2-7; 8 bases agree with TRBD2. The CDR3 has 11 residues. Germline trimming cut 8 bases from V and 4 bases from J; bases unmatched to any gene: 1. Germline CDR1 SGHTA, CDR2 FQGNSA. The CDR3 protein is CASAGGYEQYF. The CDR3 region has the DNA TGTGCCAGCGCGGGGGGTTACGAGCAGTACTTC. Based on the CDR3 plus reference TRBV7-2 and TRBJ2-7, the full variable domain is GAGVSQSPSNKVTEKGKDVELRCDPISGHTALYWYRQSLGQGLEFLIYFQGNSAPDKSGLPSDRFSAERTGGSVSTLTIQRTQQEDSAVYLCASAGGYEQYFGPGTRLTVT.

Only a few counts were recorded for this clonotype. This sequence joins TRBV27 and TRBJ1-5; D perhaps matches TRBD1 (5 bases). Deletions cut 5 bases from V and 4 bases from J, with 12 bases between. The CDR3 runs 14 residues. The germline gives CDR1 MNHEY, CDR2 SMNVEV (reference sequence). CDR3 DNA: TGTGCCAGCAGTCGCTGGGGGGTGAATCAGCCCCAGCATTTT. It codes for CASSRWGVNQPQHF.

The sample holds a few counts of this clonotype. The chain has TRBV4-3 and TRBJ2-4; no reliable D call. Germline V gene sequence: CDR1 LGHNA, CDR2 YSLEER. This CDR3 has 14 residues. Trimming removed 1 base at V and 8 bases at J, with 12 bases between. Here the CDR3 reads CASSQGRQVDIQYF. The CDR3 DNA follows: TGCGCCAGCAGCCAAGGGAGACAAGTTGACATTCAGTACTTC.

This clonotype was observed at least ten times. CDR3 nucleotides: TGTGCCAGTGCTTTCAAATCCGACTCTGGGGCCAACGTCCTGACTTTC. It translates to CASAFKSDSGANVLTF. The genes are TRBV7-2 and TRBJ2-6, with D unresolved. V lost 9 bases and J lost 0, with 15 bases in between. The CDR3 covers 16 residues. The germline CDR1 and CDR2 sequences are SGHTA and FQGNSA.

The chain combines TRBV5-6 with TRBJ2-2; tentatively, D is TRBD1 (5 bases). Deletions cut 2 bases from V and 5 bases from J, with 13 bases between. The CDR3 extends over 15 amino acids. The germline CDR1 and CDR2 sequences are SGHDT and YYEEEE. CDR3 sequence reads: CASSFLQGWTGELFF. The CDR3 region has the DNA TGTGCCAGCAGCTTTCTTCAGGGTTGGACCGGGGAGCTGTTTTTT.

The rearrangement uses TRBV29-1 and TRBJ2-4; the D is unclear. The ends were cut back, 8 bases at V and 9 bases at J, with 17 bases in the middle. The CDR3 is made up of 12 amino acids. The germline V gene has CDR1 SQVTM and CDR2 ANQGSEA. CDR3 in DNA: TGCAGCTACACCCCAGGAAGTGGCATTCAGTACTTC. This encodes CSYTPGSGIQYF.

J is TRBJ2-3 and V is TRBV20-1; 7 bases fit TRBD1. CDR3 size: 18 residues. The junction had 18 bases not matched to a gene; V was cut back by 4 bases and J by 2 bases. Germline lookup yields CDR1 DFQATT and CDR2 SNEGSKA (reference sequence). CDR3: CSATMMTGPDSVTDTQYF. The CDR3 DNA sequence: TGCAGTGCTACCATGATGACAGGGCCAGACTCGGTCACAGATACGCAGTATTTT.

This clonotype was counted a few times. The chain uses TRBV20-1 and TRBJ2-5; the match to TRBD2 covers 8 bases. Germline CDR1 DFQATT, CDR2 SNEGSKA (reference sequence). V lost 6 bases, J lost 5 bases, and 8 bases stayed unmatched. The CDR3 runs 13 residues. CDR3 sequence reads: CSAYGSGSETQYF. The DNA for the CDR3 is TGCAGTGCATACGGGAGCGGGAGTGAGACCCAGTACTTC.

The chain links TRBV2 to TRBJ1-4; D gene unclear. Germline CDR1 reads SNHLY; CDR2 reads FYNNEI. This CDR3 is built from 14 residues. Trimming took 4 bases from V and 4 from J, leaving 10 bases between them. CDR3 sequence: CASSVGRDNEKLFF. In nucleotides, the CDR3 is TGTGCCAGCAGTGTCGGGAGAGATAATGAAAAACTGTTTTTT.

This clonotype was found many times. This chain joins TRBV7-2 and TRBJ2-2, with D perhaps TRBD2 (6 bases). The CDR3 contains 16 residues. The germline V gene has CDR1 SGHTA and CDR2 FQGNSA. V was clipped by 6 bases and J by 2 bases, with 16 bases between them. The CDR3 DNA sequence: TGTGCCAGCAGATCCGGAGGGTCGAGAAACACCGGGGAGCTGTTTTTT. Its translation: CASRSGGSRNTGELFF.

This clonotype was seen a few times. The chain uses TRBV28 and TRBJ2-5, with TRBD1 matching over 9 bases. Germline V gives CDR1 MDHEN, CDR2 SYDVKM. There are 16 residues in the CDR3. Trimming took 3 bases from V and 4 from J; bases not matched to a gene: 9. The CDR3 here is CASSLAGQGWGETQYF. CDR3 nucleotide sequence: TGTGCCAGCAGTTTGGCGGGACAGGGATGGGGAGAGACCCAGTACTTC. Together with reference TRBV28 and TRBJ2-5, the CDR3 gives the full variable domain: DVKVTQSSRYLVKRTGEKVFLECVQDMDHENMFWYRQDPGLGLRLIYFSYDVKMKEKGDIPEGYSVSREKKERFSLILESASTNQTSMYLCASSLAGQGWGETQYFGPGTRLLVL.

This clonotype turned up a few times. The chain joins TRBV6-5 to TRBJ1-6; perhaps TRBD1 as D (5 bases). V was cut by 5 bases and J by 10 bases, with 21 bases left in between. The CDR3 covers 16 residues. Germline CDR1 reads MNHEY; CDR2 reads SVGAGI. CDR3 in DNA: TGTGCCAGCAGTACCCCGGGCCAGGGCCCCAACTCACCCCTCCACTTT. It encodes CASSTPGQGPNSPLHF.

A few counts support this clonotype. The chain combines TRBV7-6 with TRBJ2-5; 7 bases match TRBD1. The CDR3 runs 14 residues. The germline V gene encodes CDR1 SGHVS and CDR2 FNYEAQ. The trim removed 2 bases at V and 3 bases at J, leaving 3 bases unmatched. The CDR3 is CASSLWQGEETQYF. The CDR3 DNA is TGTGCCAGCAGCTTATGGCAGGGGGAAGAGACCCAGTACTTC.

V and J are TRBV28 and TRBJ1-3, with D unresolved. The V gene lost 6 bases and the J gene lost 2 bases, with 14 bases spanning the gap. Germline lookup yields CDR1 MDHEN and CDR2 SYDVKM. The CDR3 spans 15 residues. As DNA, the CDR3 is TGTGCCAGCAGAGCCCCCCGGGCGGCTGGAAACACCATATATTTT. This translates into CASRAPRAAGNTIYF.

Only a few counts were recorded for this clonotype. The chain has TRBV6-2 or TRBV6-3 and TRBJ2-7; 9 nucleotides align to TRBD1. Per germline, CDR1 MNHEY and CDR2 SVGEGT. Trimming cost V 8 bases and J 6 bases; bases outside gene matches: 8. The CDR3 sequence is 13 residues long. The CDR3 DNA is TGTGCCAGCGGGGGACAGGGAAGCGGCGAGCAGTACTTC. Residues: CASGGQGSGEQYF.

The chain has TRBV7-8 and TRBJ1-2; 11 nucleotides align to TRBD1. V trimming: 5 bases; J trimming: 8 bases; junction bases outside the gene matches: 7. Germline CDR1 reads SGHVS; CDR2 reads FQNEAQ. The CDR3 runs to 14 residues. The CDR3 here is CASSGDRGIYGYTF. CDR3 coding DNA: TGTGCCAGCAGCGGGGACAGGGGGATTTACGGCTACACCTTC.

This clonotype was detected many times. The genes are TRBV7-2 and TRBJ2-1, with D possibly matching TRBD2 (7 bases). This CDR3 is built from 15 residues. CDR1 and CDR2 (germline): SGHTA, FQGNSA. The V gene lost 1 base and the J gene lost 5 bases, with 12 bases spanning the gap. CDR3: CASSLDRGAHNEQFF. The CDR3 DNA reads TGTGCCAGCAGCTTAGATCGGGGGGCCCACAATGAGCAGTTCTTC. The full variable domain, with the rest looked up from reference TRBV7-2 and TRBJ2-1, is GAGVSQSPSNKVTEKGKDVELRCDPISGHTALYWYRQSLGQGLEFLIYFQGNSAPDKSGLPSDRFSAERTGGSVSTLTIQRTQQEDSAVYLCASSLDRGAHNEQFFGPGTRLTVL.

About this clonotype itself: Compared with germline, one end of the junction differs, possibly owing to a read error. J is TRBJ1-4 and V is TRBV4-1, with D tentatively TRBD1 (6 bases). The germline gives CDR1 MGHRA, CDR2 YSYEKL. CDR3 length: 16 amino acids. The CDR3 spells CASSPREGGDGEKLFF. In DNA form, the CDR3 reads TGTGCCAGCAGCCCCCGAGAAGGGGGGGATGGGGAAAAACTGTTTTTT.

This clonotype has a count of ten or more. The chain combines TRBV7-6 with TRBJ2-1; tentative D call: TRBD1 (8 bases). Germline V gene data show CDR1 as SGHVS and CDR2 as FNYEAQ. Trimming removed 2 bases at V and 3 bases at J, with 17 bases between. The length of the CDR3 is 17 residues. The CDR3 loop is CASSLSAQGDYYNEQFF. As DNA, the CDR3 is TGTGCCAGCAGCTTATCCGCACAGGGGGACTACTACAATGAGCAGTTCTTC.

The chain is built from TRBV7-2 and TRBJ2-3; TRBD2 matches 8 bases. J was trimmed by 1 base and V by 5 bases; bases with no gene match: 8. The germline CDR1 and CDR2 sequences are SGHTA and FQGNSA. The CDR3 loop spans 16 amino acids. For the CDR3, the DNA is TGTGCCAGCAGCCCCGGGGGGGGGGGGGGCACAGATACGCAGTATTTT. Protein product: CASSPGGGGGTDTQYF.